This TCR beta chain was captured by sequencing in a study of neurological immune-mediated disorders (dated by TCRdb to the late 2010s). For the wider study: Using UMI-based sequencing, the study compared peripheral blood TCR-beta repertoires from patients with HTLV-I-associated myelopathy (HAM/TSP), patients with multiple sclerosis, and healthy controls. Longitudinal samples, technical triplicates and paired sorted CD4+ and CD8+ T-cell subsets, alongside PBMC samples, were included among the approximately 98 TCR-beta libraries. The cohort comprised roughly 70 subjects: 15 or so HAM/TSP patients, 34 multiple sclerosis patients and around 20 healthy controls. What the study reported, not specific to this receptor: No identical CDR3 amino acid sequences were shared among expanded clones across subjects, suggesting private TCR-beta repertoires in all groups. TCR clonal expansion was greatest in HAM/TSP patients and smallest in MS patients, who ranked below even healthy controls.

The table lists this clonotype with many counts. Its target antigen remains unknown. No clone much larger than this one lies a single base away; base qualities are absent. Per the germline V gene, ENHRY is the CDR1 and SYGVKD is the CDR2. The CDR3 has 15 amino acids, counting the end cysteine and phenylalanine. The sequence is cut down to CDR3 DNA, 45 bases in frame from base 1. V is cut by 3 bases and J by 3 bases, and the space between the germline ends is 15 bases. Healthy controls were blood bank volunteers in Maryland, USA. Libraries from unsorted PBMCs were made from 2 million PBMCs kept in RNAlater at -80 degrees C until RNA extraction. PBMCs were separated from peripheral blood using Ficoll-Hypaque density gradient centrifugation and then cryopreserved in liquid nitrogen. cDNA was synthesized by template-switch 5'RACE using a primer carrying a 10-nucleotide random unique molecular identifier by which each TCR transcript was tagged. Over 200 million TCR-beta sequences, covering 15-18 subjects, were produced in each sequencing run. The RNeasy kit was used for extraction of total RNA. Using the KAPA Real-time Library Amplification kit, TCR-beta VDJ regions were amplified with primers for the TCR constant region and the 5'RACE anchor. A first PCR added sample indexes and Illumina adaptors, and a second PCR then raised library yield. After Ampure bead purification, the roughly 650 bp TCR product was size-selected on a 2% E-gel SizeSelection system. Before pooling, library quality was checked on a Bioanalyzer, concentration was measured with Qubit, and libraries were quantified with the Kapa Library Quantification kit. An Illumina HiSeq 2500 sequenced the libraries paired-end 2 x 150 bp. To increase sequence diversity, roughly 24-32% phiX was spiked into each library pool. In the paper's pipeline: The UMI-based MiGEC pipeline processed quality-filtered reads and removed over 80% of raw TCR sequences during error correction. VDJ genes were aligned to IMGT germline references, and each clonotype was defined by a unique CDR3 amino acid sequence together with V-J genes. Clonal expansion, Shannon diversity, and CDR3 relatedness (CalcPairwiseDistances, ClusterSamples) were evaluated with VDJtools, and phylogenetic trees were built with CLCbio workbench. Using coefficient-of-variation modelling across technical triplicates, the study counted a clone as expanded if it had at least 8 unique UMIs. TCRdb reanalyzed the raw reads on its own, using fastp at Q25 for trimming and MiXCR for clone calling, and kept in-frame beta chains. When rows share a CDR3 protein, they turn into one entry using the most common DNA and genes. The V and J calls shown here were made by TCRdb, not taken from the authors' results. This sample is represented by tens of thousands of distinct CDR3 sequences; over 6.5% of them were singletons. The ten most abundant clones make up more than 4.5% of the sample.

The source of this sequence is a middle-aged woman in good health. The chain uses TRBV10-3 and TRBJ2-7; 6 matching bases give a weak D call of TRBD2. The sequencing input was PBMCs. The CDR3 loop reads CAISDPGQGGYEQYF. The base sequence is TGTGCCATCAGTGACCCCGGTCAGGGAGGCTACGAGCAGTACTTC.